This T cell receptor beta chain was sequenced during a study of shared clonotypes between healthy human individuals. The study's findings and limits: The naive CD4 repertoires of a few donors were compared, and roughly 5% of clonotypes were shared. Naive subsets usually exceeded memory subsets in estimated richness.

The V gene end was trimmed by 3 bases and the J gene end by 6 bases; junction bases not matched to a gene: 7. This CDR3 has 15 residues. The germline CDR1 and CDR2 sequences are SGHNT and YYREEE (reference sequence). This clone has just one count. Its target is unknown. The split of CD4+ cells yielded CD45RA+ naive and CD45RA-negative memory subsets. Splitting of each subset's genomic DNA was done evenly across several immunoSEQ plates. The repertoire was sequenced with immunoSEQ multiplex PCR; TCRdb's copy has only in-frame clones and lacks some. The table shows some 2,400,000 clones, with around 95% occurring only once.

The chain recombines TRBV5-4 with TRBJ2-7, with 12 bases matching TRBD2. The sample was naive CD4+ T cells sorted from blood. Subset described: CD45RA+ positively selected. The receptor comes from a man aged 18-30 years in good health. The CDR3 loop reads CASSSGTSGPTEQYF. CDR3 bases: TGTGCCAGCAGCTCCGGGACTAGCGGGCCCACCGAGCAGTACTTC.